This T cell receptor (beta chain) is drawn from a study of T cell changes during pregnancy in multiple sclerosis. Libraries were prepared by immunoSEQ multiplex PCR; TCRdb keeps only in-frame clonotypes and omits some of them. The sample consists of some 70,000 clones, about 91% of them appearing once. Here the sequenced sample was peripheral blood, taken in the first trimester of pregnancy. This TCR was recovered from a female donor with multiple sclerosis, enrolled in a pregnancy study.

The CDR3 here is CASSFGRAYQETQYF. CDR3 coding DNA: TGTGCCAGCAGTTTTGGGCGGGCCTACCAAGAGACCCAGTACTTC. This chain links TRBV28 with TRBJ2-5, with a weak D call TRBD2 (5 bases). CDR3 length: 15 amino acids. The ends were cut back, 3 bases at V and 0 bases at J, with 11 bases in the middle. Germline CDR1 is MDHEN and CDR2 is SYDVKM.